The present TCR beta chain was sequenced within a study of blood T cell repertoires in COVID-19. CDR3 size: 16 residues. CDR1 is WSHSY, CDR2 SAAADI, per germline. Losses at the gene ends were 5 bases for V and 5 bases for J; bases not matched to a gene: 12. The table came from immunoSEQ multiplex PCR; TCRdb's copy has only in-frame clones and leaves some out. Of fewer than 300,000 clones listed, more than 80% are singletons. The chain is built from TRBV10-2 and TRBJ2-7, with 10 bases matching TRBD1. The clonotype comes from a young woman who had recovered from COVID-19. The sequenced material came from PBMCs or T cells enriched from blood (not recorded which). The CDR3, as DNA: TGCGCCAGCAGTCCCAAACCAACCGGGACAGGGGACGAGCAGTACTTC. Its translation: CASSPKPTGTGDEQYF.